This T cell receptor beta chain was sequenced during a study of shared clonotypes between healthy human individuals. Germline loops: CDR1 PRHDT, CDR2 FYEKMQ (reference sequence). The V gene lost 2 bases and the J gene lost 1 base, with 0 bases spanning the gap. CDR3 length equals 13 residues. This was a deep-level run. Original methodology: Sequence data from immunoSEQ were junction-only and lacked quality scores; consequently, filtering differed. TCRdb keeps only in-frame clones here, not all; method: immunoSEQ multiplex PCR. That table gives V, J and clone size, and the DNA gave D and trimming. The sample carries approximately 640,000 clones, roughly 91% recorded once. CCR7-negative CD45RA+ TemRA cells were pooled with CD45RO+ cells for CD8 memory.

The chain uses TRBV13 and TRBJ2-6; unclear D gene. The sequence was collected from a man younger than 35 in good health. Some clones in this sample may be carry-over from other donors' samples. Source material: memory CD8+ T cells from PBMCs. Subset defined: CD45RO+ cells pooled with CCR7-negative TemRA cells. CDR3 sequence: CASSLSGANVLTF. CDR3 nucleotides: TGTGCCAGCAGCTTATCTGGGGCCAACGTCCTGACTTTC.